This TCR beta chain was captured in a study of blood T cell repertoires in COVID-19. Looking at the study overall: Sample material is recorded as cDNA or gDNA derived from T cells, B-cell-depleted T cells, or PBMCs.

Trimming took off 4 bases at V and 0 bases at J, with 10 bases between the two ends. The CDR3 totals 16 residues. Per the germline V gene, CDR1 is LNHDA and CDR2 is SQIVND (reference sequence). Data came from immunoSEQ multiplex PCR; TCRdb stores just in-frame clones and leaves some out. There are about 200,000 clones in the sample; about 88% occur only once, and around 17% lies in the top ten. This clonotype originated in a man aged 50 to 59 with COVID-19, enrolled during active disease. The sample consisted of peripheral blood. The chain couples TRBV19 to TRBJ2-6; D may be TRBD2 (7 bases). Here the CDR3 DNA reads TGTGCCAGTAGTAGCGGGGGCAGCTCTGGGGCCAACGTCCTGACTTTC. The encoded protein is CASSSGGSSGANVLTF.